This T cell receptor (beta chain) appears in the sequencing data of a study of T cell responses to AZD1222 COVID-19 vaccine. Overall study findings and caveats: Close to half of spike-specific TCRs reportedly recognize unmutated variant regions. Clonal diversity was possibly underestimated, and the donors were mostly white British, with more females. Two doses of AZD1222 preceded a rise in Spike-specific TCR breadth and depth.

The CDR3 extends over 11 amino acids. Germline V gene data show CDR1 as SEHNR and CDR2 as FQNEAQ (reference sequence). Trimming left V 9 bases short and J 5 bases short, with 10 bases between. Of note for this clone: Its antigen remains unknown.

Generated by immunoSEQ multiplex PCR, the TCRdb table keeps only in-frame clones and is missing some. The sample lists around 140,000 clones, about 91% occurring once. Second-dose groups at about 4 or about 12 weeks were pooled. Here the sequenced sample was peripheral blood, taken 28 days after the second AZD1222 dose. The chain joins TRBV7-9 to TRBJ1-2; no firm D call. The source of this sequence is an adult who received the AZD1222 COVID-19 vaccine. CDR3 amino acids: CASTSNYGYTF. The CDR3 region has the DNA TGTGCCAGTACCAGCAATTATGGCTACACCTTC.